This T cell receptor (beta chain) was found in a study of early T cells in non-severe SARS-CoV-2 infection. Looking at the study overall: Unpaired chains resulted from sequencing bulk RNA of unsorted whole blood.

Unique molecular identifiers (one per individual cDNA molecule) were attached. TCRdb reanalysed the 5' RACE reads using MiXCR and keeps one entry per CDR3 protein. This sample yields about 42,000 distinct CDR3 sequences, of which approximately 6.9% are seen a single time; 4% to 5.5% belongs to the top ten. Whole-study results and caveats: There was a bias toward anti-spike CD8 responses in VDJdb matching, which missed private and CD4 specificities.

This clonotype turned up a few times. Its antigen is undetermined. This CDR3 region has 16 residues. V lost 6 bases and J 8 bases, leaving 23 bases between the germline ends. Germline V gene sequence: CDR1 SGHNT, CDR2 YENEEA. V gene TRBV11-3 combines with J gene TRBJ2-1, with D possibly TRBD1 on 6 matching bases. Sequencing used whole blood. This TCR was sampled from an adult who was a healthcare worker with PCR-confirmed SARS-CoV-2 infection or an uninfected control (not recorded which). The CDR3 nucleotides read TGTGCCAGCAGTCCCTCCAGGGCCAGGGGTTTTGATGAGCAGTTCTTC. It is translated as CASSPSRARGFDEQFF.